The clone carrying this T cell receptor (beta chain) occurred once. The sample comes from a study of blood T cell repertoires in COVID-19. Whole-study context: Both acute and convalescent COVID-19 samples were obtained from the United States, Italy and Spain.

The germline CDR1 and CDR2 sequences are MNHEY and SVGAGI. This CDR3 spans 15 amino acids. The V end was cut by 0 bases, the J end by 5 bases, with 13 bases between. Authors' analysis steps: Estimation of nucleated cell counts relied on the amplification of reference gene primers. Libraries were prepared by immunoSEQ multiplex PCR; TCRdb keeps only in-frame clonotypes and omits some of them. That table gives V, J and clone size, and the DNA gave D and trimming. The sample holds approximately 200,000 clones; approximately 87% are singletons and the top ten take approximately 6.2%. Sample: peripheral blood. This clonotype was obtained from a man in his 60s who had recovered from COVID-19. The chain links TRBV6-5 to TRBJ1-2, with D possibly matching TRBD1 (5 bases). The CDR3 region has the DNA TGTGCCAGCAGTTACTCGACCACAGGATCGTATGGCTACACCTTC. This codes for CASSYSTTGSYGYTF.